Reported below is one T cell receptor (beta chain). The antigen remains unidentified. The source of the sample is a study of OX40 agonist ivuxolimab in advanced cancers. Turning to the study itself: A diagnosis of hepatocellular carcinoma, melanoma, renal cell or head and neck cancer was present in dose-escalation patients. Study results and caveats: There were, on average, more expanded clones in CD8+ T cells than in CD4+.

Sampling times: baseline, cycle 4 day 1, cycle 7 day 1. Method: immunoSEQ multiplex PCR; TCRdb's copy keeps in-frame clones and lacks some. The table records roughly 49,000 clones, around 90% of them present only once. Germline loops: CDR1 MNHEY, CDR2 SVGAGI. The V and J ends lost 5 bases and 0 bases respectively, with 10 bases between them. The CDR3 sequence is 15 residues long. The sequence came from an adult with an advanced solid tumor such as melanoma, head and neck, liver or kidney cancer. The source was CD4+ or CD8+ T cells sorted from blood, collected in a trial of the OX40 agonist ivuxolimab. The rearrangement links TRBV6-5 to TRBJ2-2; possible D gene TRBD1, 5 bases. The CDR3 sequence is CASSQTVPNTGELFF. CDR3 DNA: TGTGCCAGCAGTCAGACAGTCCCGAACACCGGGGAGCTGTTTTTT.